The clone carrying this TCR beta chain has a count of ten or more. The antigen is unknown. Thyroid ultrasound, orbital computed tomography, clinical symptoms, and serum thyroxine and TRAb underpinned diagnoses. Germline-derived CDR1 and CDR2 are MDHEN and SYDVKM. Trimming at V came to 2 bases and at J to 0 bases, leaving 7 bases not matched to a gene. This CDR3 region has 18 residues. The data were taken from a study of T cells in Graves' hyperthyroidism and ophthalmopathy. RNA transcripts gave rise to amplified TCR beta CDR3 regions. Primed by the HTBI set, a first-round RT-PCR was run on the TCR CDR3. TCRdb recomputed calls from the multiplex PCR reads with MiXCR, one row per CDR3 protein. The sample consists of over 550,000 distinct CDR3 sequences, approximately 16% of them appearing once. Study observations and caveats: Most thyroid clonotypes with frequency above 0.001 were detected in blood. Ophthalmopathy was separated from stable hyperthyroidism by a 13 V-J model.

The TCR sequence derives from a woman under 30 with Graves' hyperthyroidism. Specimen: blood. The chain recombines TRBV28 with TRBJ2-4; TRBD1 matches at 10 bases. The DNA for the CDR3 is TGTGCCAGCAGTTTAAGGAAGGGACAGGGGCGAGCCAAAAACATTCAGTACTTC. Translation: CASSLRKGQGRAKNIQYF.